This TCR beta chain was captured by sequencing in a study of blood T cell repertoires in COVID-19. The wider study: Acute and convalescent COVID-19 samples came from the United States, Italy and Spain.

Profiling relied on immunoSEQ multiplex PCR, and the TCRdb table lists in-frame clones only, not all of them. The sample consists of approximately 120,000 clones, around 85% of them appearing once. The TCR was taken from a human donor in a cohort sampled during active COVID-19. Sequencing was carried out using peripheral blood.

CDR3 coding DNA: TGCGCCAGCAGCCGGGGGGGAACAGGAAACACCATATATTTT. This sequence encodes CASSRGGTGNTIYF. The chain joins TRBV4-3 to TRBJ1-3; maybe TRBD1 (5 bases). V lost 4 bases and J lost 4, with 11 bases in between. Per germline, CDR1 LGHNA and CDR2 YSLEER. The CDR3 has 14 residues.